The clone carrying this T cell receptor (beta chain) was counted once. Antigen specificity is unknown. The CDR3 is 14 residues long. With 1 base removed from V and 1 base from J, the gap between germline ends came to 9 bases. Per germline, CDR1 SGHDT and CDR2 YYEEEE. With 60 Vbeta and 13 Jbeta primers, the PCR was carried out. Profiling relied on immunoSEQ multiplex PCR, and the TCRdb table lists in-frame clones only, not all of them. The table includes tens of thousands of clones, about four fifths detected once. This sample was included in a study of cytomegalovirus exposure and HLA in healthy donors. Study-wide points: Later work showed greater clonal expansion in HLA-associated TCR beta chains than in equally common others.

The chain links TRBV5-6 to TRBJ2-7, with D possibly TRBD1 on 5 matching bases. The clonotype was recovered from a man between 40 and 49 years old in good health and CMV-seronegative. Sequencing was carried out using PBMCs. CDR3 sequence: CASSLIGASYEQYF. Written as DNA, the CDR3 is TGTGCCAGCAGCTTGATTGGGGCGTCCTACGAGCAGTACTTC.